This T cell receptor (beta chain) stems from a study of blood T cell repertoires in COVID-19 (dated by TCRdb to the early 2020s). For context, the study as a whole: The collaborator samples originated in the United States, Italy and Spain and spanned the acute and convalescent phases of COVID-19. The prospective study material was composed of cDNA or gDNA derived from T cells, B-cell-depleted T cells, or PBMCs. Subjects who had been exposed to COVID-19, were actively infected with it, or had recovered from it provided the deeply sampled blood TCRbeta repertoires that made up the dataset. The repertoires were released in a freely available public database intended as a resource for research on the immune response to SARS-CoV-2. The samples were drawn from two sources: the first 160 participants of the ongoing ImmuneRACE study, and 1,254 subjects contributed by 6 global collaborators. Nearly every sample came with metadata listing a de-identified subject ID, COVID-19 status, age in years and sex. Where available, HLA class I and class II types were obtained from metadata supplied by the sample provider rather than from assay-based typing. Overall study results and their limits: The quantity of clinical and demographic metadata differed by source and by participant and was supplied without curation.

The cysteine opens and the phenylalanine closes a CDR3 of 15 amino acids. The CDR3 DNA has 45 bases and is translated from base 1. V sheds 5 bases and J sheds 4 bases, leaving 15 bases between their ends. Reading the germline V gene gives CDR1 MNHEY and CDR2 SVGAGI. Enrolling through a virtual design, the prospective study's participants ranged in age from roughly 18 to 100 years and lived across some 22 United States geographic areas. To assign participants to cohorts, the prospective study relied on clinical history that participants themselves reported in a screening survey and a study questionnaire. For ImmuneRACE Cohort 3, a participant was defined as recovered based on two consecutive negative NP/OP PCR tests, clearance by a healthcare professional, or resolution of symptoms. Mobile phlebotomists in the prospective study collected whole blood, serum and a nasopharyngeal or oropharyngeal swab from every participant. Participants in the prospective study had the option to provide additional blood draws and questionnaires over a 2-month period. Prospective study blood samples were shipped either frozen or at room temperature before DNA extraction.

TCRbeta CDR3 regions were amplified from genomic DNA using the immunoSEQ Assay, a bias-controlled multiplex PCR. The original methods were these. Within the assay, amplification of reference gene primers was used to estimate how many nucleated cells each sample contained. To quantify the absolute abundance of each unique TCRbeta CDR3 rearrangement, sequence reads were collapsed and filtered. Productive Simpson clonality was computed per sample as the square root of Simpson's diversity index over productive rearrangements. As stored in TCRdb, this immuneACCESS dataset retains in-frame rearrangements with V and J assigned. A fraction of the clones does not appear; measured against another copy, unresolved V genes explain less than half of the discrepancy, and the remainder lacks a known reason. V, J and clone size reflect that table, while D and trimming were determined from the DNA. Across this sample there are around 300,000 clones, with 75% to 90% seen only once. The ten most abundant clones make up around 1.7% of the sample.

Points on this clone: No cognate antigen has been identified for it. There are no base qualities to consult, and no much larger clone falls within one base.

Material: PBMCs or T cells enriched from blood (not recorded which). The sequence joins TRBV6-5 to TRBJ1-5; the D gene is possibly TRBD1, with 6 bases matching. The source of this sequence is a woman in her forties who had recovered from COVID-19. The CDR3 amino acid sequence is: CASSQQGQRNQPQHF. The sequenced DNA: TGTGCCAGCAGTCAACAGGGTCAGAGGAATCAGCCCCAGCATTTT.